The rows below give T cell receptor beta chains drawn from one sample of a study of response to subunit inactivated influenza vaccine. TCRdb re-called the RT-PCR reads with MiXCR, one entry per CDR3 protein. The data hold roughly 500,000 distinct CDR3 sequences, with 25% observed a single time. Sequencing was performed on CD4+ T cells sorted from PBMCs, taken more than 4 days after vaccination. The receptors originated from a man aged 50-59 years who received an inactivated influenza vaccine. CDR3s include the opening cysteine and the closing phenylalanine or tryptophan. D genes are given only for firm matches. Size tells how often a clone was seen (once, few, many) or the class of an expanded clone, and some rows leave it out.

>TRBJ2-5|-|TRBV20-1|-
CSAGHGGIVETQYF
TGCAGTGCTGGCCACGGGGGTATTGTGGAGACCCAGTACTTC
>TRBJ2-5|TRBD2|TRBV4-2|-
CASSQEWRGGRGETQYF
TGTGCCAGCAGCCAAGAGTGGCGGGGGGGCCGTGGAGAGACCCAGTACTTC
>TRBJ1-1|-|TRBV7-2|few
CASSSKGAGTPNTEAFF
TGTGCCAGCAGCTCAAAAGGGGCAGGGACGCCAAACACTGAAGCTTTCTTT
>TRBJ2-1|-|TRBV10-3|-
CAISPLAVDNNEQFF
TGTGCCATCAGCCCGCTAGCAGTAGACAACAATGAGCAGTTCTTC
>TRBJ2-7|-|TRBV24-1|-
CATSDGQFYEQYF
TGTGCCACCAGTGATGGACAGTTCTACGAGCAGTACTTC
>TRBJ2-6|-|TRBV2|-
CASSKSGANVLTF
TGTGCCAGCAGTAAATCTGGGGCCAACGTCCTGACTTTC
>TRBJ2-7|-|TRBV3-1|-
CASSQEQSGNSYEQYF
TGTGCCAGCAGCCAAGAGCAGTCGGGGAACTCCTACGAGCAGTACTTC
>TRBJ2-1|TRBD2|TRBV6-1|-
CASSVSLIASGPYNEQFF
TGTGCCAGCAGTGTGTCTCTAATCGCTAGCGGTCCGTACAATGAGCAGTTCTTC
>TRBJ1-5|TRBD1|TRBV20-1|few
CSAIQDRGENQPQHF
TGCAGTGCTATCCAGGACAGGGGGGAAAATCAGCCCCAGCATTTT
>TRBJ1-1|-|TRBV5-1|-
CASSLTTTEAFF
TGCGCCAGCAGCTTGACCACGACTGAAGCTTTCTTT
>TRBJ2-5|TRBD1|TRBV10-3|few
CAIGYTGGRGEETQYF
TGTGCCATCGGGTATACAGGGGGAAGAGGAGAAGAGACCCAGTACTTC
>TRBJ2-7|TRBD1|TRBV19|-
CASSIRDRSYEQYF
TGTGCCAGTAGTATACGGGACAGGTCCTACGAGCAGTACTTC
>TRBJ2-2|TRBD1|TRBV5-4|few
CAIPLTGGRGELFF
TGTGCCATCCCCTTGACAGGGGGTCGCGGGGAGCTGTTTTTT
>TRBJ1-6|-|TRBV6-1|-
CASTYGWGNSPLHF
TGTGCCAGCACCTACGGGTGGGGGAATTCACCCCTCCACTTT
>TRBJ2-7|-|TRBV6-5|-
CASSYRNEQYF
TGTGCCAGCAGCTACAGGAACGAGCAGTACTTC
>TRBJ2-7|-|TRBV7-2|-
CSSRDPTGTTYEQYF
TGTTCCAGCAGGGACCCCACCGGGACGACCTACGAGCAGTACTTC
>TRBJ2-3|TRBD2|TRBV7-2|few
CASSLDHSGGTDTQYF
TGTGCCAGCAGCTTAGACCATAGCGGGGGCACAGATACGCAGTATTTT
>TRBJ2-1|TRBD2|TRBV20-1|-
CSARTGGPSYNEQFF
TGCAGTGCTAGGACGGGGGGACCGTCCTACAATGAGCAGTTCTTC
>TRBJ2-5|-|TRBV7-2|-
CASSWKGTTAETQYF
TGTGCCAGCAGCTGGAAGGGCACTACGGCAGAGACCCAGTACTTC
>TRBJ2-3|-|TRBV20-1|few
CSARSMEGGFTDTQYF
TGCAGTGCTAGATCTATGGAGGGGGGTTTCACAGATACGCAGTATTTT
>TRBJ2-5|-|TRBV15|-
CATSRGLGGGETQYF
TGTGCCACCAGCAGAGGGCTGGGGGGAGGAGAGACCCAGTACTTC
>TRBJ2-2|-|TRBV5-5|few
CASSLPGRLNTGELFF
TGTGCCAGCAGCTTACCGGGACGGTTGAACACCGGGGAGCTGTTTTTT
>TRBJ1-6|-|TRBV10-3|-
CAISESEVGSPYNSPLHF
TGTGCCATCAGTGAGTCGGAGGTCGGGAGCCCCTATAATTCACCCCTCCACTTT
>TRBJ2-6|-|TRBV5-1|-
CAVRDRPGLLISGANVLTF
TGCGCCGTAAGAGATCGACCGGGACTTCTAATCTCTGGGGCCAACGTCCTGACTTTC
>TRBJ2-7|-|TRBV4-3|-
CASSQRREAVYEQYF
TGCGCCAGCAGCCAAAGGCGGGAAGCGGTCTACGAGCAGTACTTC